These 30 T cell receptor beta chains came from one sample sequenced in a study of blood T cell repertoires in COVID-19. Data came from immunoSEQ multiplex PCR; TCRdb stores just in-frame clones and leaves some out. The sample yields about 260,000 clones, approximately 86% seen once. The sequenced sample consisted of peripheral blood. The receptors derive from a young man with active or convalescent COVID-19.

The gene calls are TRBV7-8 and TRBJ2-1; TRBD2 aligns across 13 bases. CDR3 length equals 15 residues. Unmatched junction bases numbered 8, after V lost 6 bases and J lost 9 bases. The V gene's germline CDR1 is SGHVS and CDR2 FQNEAQ. The CDR3 nucleotides are TGTGCCAGCAGTTCGACTAGCGGGGGGCTCGGTGAGCAGTTCTTC. It specifies CASSSTSGGLGEQFF.

This chain joins TRBV5-5 and TRBJ1-1; D is perhaps TRBD1 (6 bases). CDR3 length equals 17 residues. V gave up 6 bases and J gave up 6 bases, with 27 bases separating them. Germline V gene lookup returns CDR1 SGHKS and CDR2 YYEKEE (reference sequence). CDR3 loop: CASILNPAQGLRAEAFF. CDR3 sequence (DNA): TGTGCCAGCATCTTAAATCCTGCCCAGGGGCTTCGGGCTGAAGCTTTCTTT.

The chain uses TRBV19 and TRBJ2-1, with D hard to call. The CDR3 has 12 amino acids. CDR1 is LNHDA, CDR2 SQIVND, per germline (reference sequence). With 7 bases removed from V and 7 bases from J, the gap between germline ends came to 11 bases. CDR3 in amino acids: CASTIGANEQFF. The CDR3 DNA follows: TGTGCCAGTACCATAGGAGCAAATGAGCAGTTCTTC. Combining the CDR3 with reference TRBV19 and TRBJ2-1 gives the whole variable domain DGGITQSPKYLFRKEGQNVTLSCEQNLNHDAMYWYRQDPGQGLRLIYYSQIVNDFQKGDIAEGYSVSREKKESFPLTVTSAQKNPTAFYLCASTIGANEQFFGPGTRLTVL.

J is TRBJ1-2 and V is TRBV6-5; D possibly corresponds to TRBD1 (6 bases). The CDR3 has 13 amino acids. Trimming cost V 0 bases and J 11 bases, with 13 bases left between them. Per germline, CDR1 MNHEY and CDR2 SVGAGI. CDR3 amino acids: CASSYSGQGTYTF. CDR3 in DNA: TGTGCCAGCAGTTACTCGGGACAAGGAACTTACACCTTC.

This sequence joins TRBV19 and TRBJ2-1, with a possible D match to TRBD1 (5 bases). Germline V CDR1 and CDR2: LNHDA, SQIVND (reference sequence). CDR3 length: 13 amino acids. Trimming removed 0 bases at V and 7 bases at J, with 7 bases between. CDR3 nucleotide sequence: TGTGCCAGTAGTATAGACTACAGGAATGAGCAGTTCTTC. It specifies CASSIDYRNEQFF.

V and J are TRBV5-1 and TRBJ2-5, with TRBD2 matching 14 bases. The germline V gene has CDR1 SGHRS and CDR2 YFSETQ. V gave up 7 bases and J gave up 4 bases; unmatched junction bases: 6. The CDR3 runs 15 residues. The CDR3, as DNA: TGCGCCAGCGACCCGGGACTAGCGGGGGTAGAGACCCAGTACTTC. This encodes CASDPGLAGVETQYF. Based on the CDR3 plus reference TRBV5-1 and TRBJ2-5, the full variable domain is KAGVTQTPRYLIKTRGQQVTLSCSPISGHRSVSWYQQTPGQGLQFLFEYFSETQRNKGNFPGRFSGRQFSNSRSEMNVSTLELGDSALYLCASDPGLAGVETQYFGPGTRLLVL.

The chain uses TRBV12-5 and TRBJ1-1; TRBD1 agrees at 7 bases. This CDR3 comprises 13 residues. The J segment lost 10 bases and the V segment lost 1 base, leaving 6 bases of the junction unmatched. CDR1 is LGHNT, CDR2 FRNRAP, per germline. The CDR3 coding sequence is TGTGCTAGTGGTTTGGGGCAGGGGGTCGGAGCTTTCTTT. This codes for CASGLGQGVGAFF.

The chain carries TRBV10-3 and TRBJ2-7; TRBD1 matches 8 bases. This CDR3 is built from 14 residues. The ends lost 6 bases at V and 2 bases at J; junction bases unmatched: 6. Per germline, CDR1 ENHRY and CDR2 SYGVKD. The CDR3 region has the DNA TGTGCCATCAGGGGAGACAGGGGTCCCTACGAGCAGTACTTC. Amino acid sequence: CAIRGDRGPYEQYF.

The V call is TRBV11-2, the J call TRBJ2-1, with 9 positions matching TRBD2. This CDR3 has 15 amino acids. The junction had 6 bases not matched to a gene; V was cut back by 0 bases and J by 9 bases. The germline V gene has CDR1 SGHAT and CDR2 FQNNGV. In DNA form, the CDR3 reads TGTGCCAGCAGCTTAGAAAGCGGGGGGAGGGGTGAGCAGTTCTTC. This encodes CASSLESGGRGEQFF.

This rearrangement joins TRBV6-1 to TRBJ1-5; D is unclear. V lost 1 base, J lost 5 bases, and 9 bases lay in between. Looked up from germline, CDR1 is MNHNS and CDR2 is SASEGT. The CDR3 is 14 residues long. CDR3 in amino acids: CASSEGQVYQPQHF. The CDR3 coding sequence is TGTGCCAGCAGTGAAGGGCAGGTTTATCAGCCCCAGCATTTT.

V gene TRBV2 combines with J gene TRBJ2-1, with 15 nucleotides matching TRBD2. V gave up 6 bases and J gave up 13 bases; unmatched junction bases: 10. The CDR3 has 15 amino acids. The germline CDR1 and CDR2 sequences are SNHLY and FYNNEI. Here the CDR3 DNA reads TGTGCCAGCAGAAGCGGACTAGCGGGGGGGTATGGACAGTTCTTC. The encoded protein is CASRSGLAGGYGQFF.

V and J are TRBV10-2 and TRBJ2-1; 12 bases are shared with TRBD2. This CDR3 is built from 15 residues. V shed 6 bases, J shed 9 bases, and the junction held 9 bases outside the gene matches. Germline CDR1 and CDR2: WSHSY and SAAADI. CDR3 sequence: CASSPSGGVVLEQFF. For the CDR3, the DNA is TGCGCCAGCAGCCCTAGCGGGGGGGTGGTTCTTGAGCAGTTCTTC.

This chain uses TRBV6-2 or TRBV6-3 with TRBJ1-1; D is undetermined. CDR3 length: 17 residues. CDR1 is MNHEY, CDR2 SVGEGT, per germline. Deletions cut 3 bases from V and 2 bases from J, with 19 bases between. The CDR3 coding sequence is TGTGCCAGCAGTTATTCATTCGGGCGGGAGATCAACACTGAAGCTTTCTTT. This encodes CASSYSFGREINTEAFF.

On this clone: Other DNA sequences from this sample encode an identical CDR3 as well. The gene calls are TRBV11-1 and TRBJ2-7, with 8 bases that match TRBD1. Germline V lookup: CDR1 SGHAT, CDR2 FQDESV (reference sequence). V was clipped by 0 bases and J by 1 base; unmatched bases: 5. CDR3 length: 16 amino acids. The CDR3 DNA sequence: TGTGCCAGCAGCTTAGCGCCGGGACAGGCATCCTACGAGCAGTACTTC. Translated, it gives CASSLAPGQASYEQYF.

V is TRBV29-1 and J is TRBJ2-3; 9 bases map to TRBD1. This CDR3 region has 13 residues. CDR1 SQVTM and CDR2 ANQGSEA come from the germline V gene. V shed 6 bases, J shed 3 bases, and the junction held 4 bases outside the gene matches. The DNA for the CDR3 is TGCAGCGTGGAACAGGGGGCAACAGATACGCAGTATTTT. Translated: CSVEQGATDTQYF.

This chain connects TRBV4-1 to TRBJ2-1; D might be TRBD1 (5 bases). Germline V gene sequence: CDR1 MGHRA, CDR2 YSYEKL. The ends were cut back, 3 bases at V and 2 bases at J, with 11 bases in the middle. The CDR3 has 15 amino acids. The DNA for the CDR3 is TGCGCCAGCAGCCACTCAGGGTCCCCCTACAATGAGCAGTTCTTC. Translation gives CASSHSGSPYNEQFF.

The V call is TRBV7-9, the J call TRBJ1-1; 8 bases are shared with TRBD1. J gave up 10 bases and V 6 bases, and 7 bases lay outside the gene matches. Looked up from germline, CDR1 is SEHNR and CDR2 is FQNEAQ (reference sequence). The CDR3 runs 12 residues. CDR3 amino acids: CASRIPGGVAFF. In DNA form, the CDR3 reads TGTGCCAGCAGAATTCCAGGGGGCGTAGCTTTCTTT. Filled out from reference TRBV7-9 and TRBJ1-1, the complete variable domain reads DTGVSQNPRHKITKRGQNVTFRCDPISEHNRLYWYRQTLGQGPEFLTYFQNEAQLEKSRLLSDRFSAERPKGSFSTLEIQRTEQGDSAMYLCASRIPGGVAFFGQGTRLTVV.

V and J are TRBV13 and TRBJ2-7, with D maybe TRBD2 (6 bases). V lost 4 bases, J lost 4 bases, and 20 bases lay in between. Germline V gives CDR1 PRHDT, CDR2 FYEKMQ (reference sequence). This CDR3 has 16 amino acids. The CDR3 nucleotides are TGTGCCAGCAGCTCGATTAGCGGAAGAGCTTTGTACGAGCAGTACTTC. Residues: CASSSISGRALYEQYF.

The chain links TRBV20-1 to TRBJ1-1; perhaps TRBD1 as D (5 bases). Germline CDR1 DFQATT, CDR2 SNEGSKA (reference sequence). CDR3 size: 11 residues. V gave up 5 bases and J gave up 11 bases, with 15 bases separating them. This CDR3 is CSADRQGGAFF. CDR3 coding DNA: TGCAGTGCTGACCGTCAGGGAGGGGCTTTCTTT.

In DNA, the CDR3 is TGTGCCAGCAGCTTAGCCGTTTTGCACCCTAGCGGGCTTATTGGTGACGAGCAGTACTTC. It encodes CASSLAVLHPSGLIGDEQYF. The chain combines TRBV7-2 with TRBJ2-7; 8 bases line up with TRBD2. The V gene end was trimmed by 0 bases and the J gene end by 5 bases; junction bases not matched to a gene: 21. This CDR3 comprises 20 residues. Germline V gene lookup returns CDR1 SGHTA and CDR2 FQGNSA.

The V call is TRBV6-4, the J call TRBJ1-2; a possible D gene is TRBD1 (5 bases). The V gene's germline CDR1 is MRHNA and CDR2 SNTAGT. This CDR3 region has 15 residues. The V end lost 1 base, the J end lost 7 bases, and 16 bases lay between the germline ends. The CDR3 loop is CASSDYLGRGGGYTF. DNA of the CDR3: TGTGCCAGCAGTGACTACTTGGGGCGCGGGGGTGGCTACACCTTC.

The chain carries TRBV4-1 and TRBJ1-4, with 7 bases identical to TRBD1. Germline V CDR1 and CDR2: MGHRA, YSYEKL. The CDR3 totals 19 residues. V lost 2 bases to trimming and J lost 5 bases; unmatched junction nucleotides: 17. The CDR3 coding sequence is TGCGCCAGCAGCCAAATCCGGGAGCGCAGGGGACAGCGAAATGAAAAACTGTTTTTT. It translates to CASSQIRERRGQRNEKLFF.

The V call is TRBV5-1, the J call TRBJ2-7; 7 nucleotides agree with TRBD1. The CDR3 length is 14 residues. V shed 4 bases, J shed 2 bases, and the junction held 6 bases outside the gene matches. Per germline, CDR1 SGHRS and CDR2 YFSETQ. The CDR3 region is CASSDPGQTYEQYF. As DNA, the CDR3 is TGCGCCAGCAGCGATCCGGGACAGACCTACGAGCAGTACTTC.

This clone was seen a single time. The J gene is TRBJ2-5, the V gene TRBV5-6; TRBD1 matches at 8 bases. In germline, CDR1 is SGHDT, CDR2 YYEEEE. V shed 1 base, J shed 4 bases, and the junction held 6 bases outside the gene matches. The CDR3 extends over 15 amino acids. The CDR3 loop is CASSLSGGLRETQYF. The CDR3 DNA sequence: TGTGCCAGCAGCTTGTCAGGGGGCTTAAGAGAGACCCAGTACTTC.

The chain is built from TRBV5-1 and TRBJ2-5; 8 positions agree with TRBD2. The CDR3 sequence is 14 residues long. With 0 bases clipped from V and 5 bases from J, the junction kept 3 bases outside the gene matches. Germline lookup yields CDR1 SGHRS and CDR2 YFSETQ. This chain's CDR3 is CASSLGTSRETQYF. CDR3 bases: TGCGCCAGCAGCTTGGGGACTAGCCGCGAGACCCAGTACTTC.

This clone appeared once. The chain carries TRBV2 and TRBJ2-3, with D possibly being TRBD2 (7 bases). Germline assignment: CDR1 SNHLY and CDR2 FYNNEI. This CDR3 is built from 13 residues. V lost 9 bases to trimming and J lost 4 bases, with 14 bases between them. The CDR3 sequence: CARGGGLADTQYF. The DNA for the CDR3 is TGTGCCAGGGGAGGGGGATTGGCAGATACGCAGTATTTT.

The rearrangement joins TRBV19 to TRBJ2-7; weak D call: TRBD2 (5 bases). The germline V gene encodes CDR1 LNHDA and CDR2 SQIVND (reference sequence). CDR3 size: 14 residues. V dropped 4 bases and J dropped 2 bases, with 12 bases sitting between them. The CDR3 reads CASSRTEAPYEQYF. Written as DNA, the CDR3 is TGTGCCAGTAGTAGGACGGAGGCACCCTACGAGCAGTACTTC.

This chain joins TRBV6-5 and TRBJ1-1, with D possibly being TRBD1 (5 bases). V was pared by 6 bases and J by 2 bases, with 16 bases between. Germline V gives CDR1 MNHEY, CDR2 SVGAGI. The CDR3 runs to 15 residues. The CDR3 is CASSTRTPKNTEAFF. CDR3 DNA: TGTGCCAGCAGCACCCGGACACCGAAAAACACTGAAGCTTTCTTT.

This chain links TRBV7-2 with TRBJ2-2; the match to TRBD1 covers 8 bases. CDR1 is SGHTA and CDR2 is FQGNSA in the germline V gene. The CDR3 sequence is 15 residues long. Unmatched junction bases numbered 8, after V lost 5 bases and J lost 6 bases. The chain's CDR3 is CASSVAGGWAGELFF. The CDR3 DNA is TGTGCCAGCAGCGTCGCAGGGGGCTGGGCCGGGGAGCTGTTTTTT. The entire variable domain, with the rest obtained from reference TRBV7-2 and TRBJ2-2, is as follows: GAGVSQSPSNKVTEKGKDVELRCDPISGHTALYWYRQSLGQGLEFLIYFQGNSAPDKSGLPSDRFSAERTGGSVSTLTIQRTQQEDSAVYLCASSVAGGWAGELFFGEGSRLTVL.

This clone was detected once. The J gene is TRBJ1-6, the V gene TRBV3-1 (or the pseudogene TRBV3-2); D is ambiguous. This CDR3 is 15 amino acids long. Germline values: CDR1 LGHDT, CDR2 YNNKEL (reference sequence). V was trimmed by 4 bases and J by 4 bases, leaving 11 bases between them. CDR3 residues: CASSLTDYYNSPLHF. The DNA of the CDR3 is TGTGCCAGCAGCCTGACGGACTATTATAATTCACCCCTCCACTTT.